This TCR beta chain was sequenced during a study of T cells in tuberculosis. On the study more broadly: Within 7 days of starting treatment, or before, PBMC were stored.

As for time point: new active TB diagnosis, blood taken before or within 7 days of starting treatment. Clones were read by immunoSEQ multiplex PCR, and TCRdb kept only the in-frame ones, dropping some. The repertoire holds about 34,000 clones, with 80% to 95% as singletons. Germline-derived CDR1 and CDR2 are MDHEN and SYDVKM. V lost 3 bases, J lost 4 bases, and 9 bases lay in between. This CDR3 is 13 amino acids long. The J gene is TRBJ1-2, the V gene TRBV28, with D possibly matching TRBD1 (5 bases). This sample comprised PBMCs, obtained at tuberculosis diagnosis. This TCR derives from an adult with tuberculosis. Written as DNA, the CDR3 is TGTGCCAGCAGTTTTCTAGGGGCCTATGGCTACACCTTC. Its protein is CASSFLGAYGYTF.